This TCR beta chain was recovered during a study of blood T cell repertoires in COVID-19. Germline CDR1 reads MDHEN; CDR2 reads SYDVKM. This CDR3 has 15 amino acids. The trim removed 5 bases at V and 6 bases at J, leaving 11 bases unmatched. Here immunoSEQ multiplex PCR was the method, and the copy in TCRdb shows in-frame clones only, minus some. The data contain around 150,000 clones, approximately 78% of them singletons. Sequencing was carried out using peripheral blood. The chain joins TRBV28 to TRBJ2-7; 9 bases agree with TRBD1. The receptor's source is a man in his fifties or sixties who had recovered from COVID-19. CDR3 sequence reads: CASSRAGTGSAEQYF. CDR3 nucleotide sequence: TGTGCCAGCAGTCGGGCAGGGACAGGGTCGGCCGAGCAGTACTTC.